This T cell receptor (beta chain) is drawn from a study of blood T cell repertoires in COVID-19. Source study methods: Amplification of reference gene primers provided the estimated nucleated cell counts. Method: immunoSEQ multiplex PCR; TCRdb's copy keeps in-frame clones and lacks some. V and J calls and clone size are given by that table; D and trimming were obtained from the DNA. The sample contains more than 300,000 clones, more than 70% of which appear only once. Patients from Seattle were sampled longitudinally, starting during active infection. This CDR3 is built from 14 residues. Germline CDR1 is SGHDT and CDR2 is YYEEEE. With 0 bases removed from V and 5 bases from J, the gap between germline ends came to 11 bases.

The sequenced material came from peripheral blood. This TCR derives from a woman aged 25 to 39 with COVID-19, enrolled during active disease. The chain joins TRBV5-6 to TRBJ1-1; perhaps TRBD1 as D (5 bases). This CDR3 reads CASSLEGRGTEAFF. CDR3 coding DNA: TGTGCCAGCAGCTTGGAGGGGAGGGGAACTGAAGCTTTCTTT.